These 27 T cell receptor beta chains came from one sample sequenced in a study of low-dose radiotherapy and immunotherapy resistance in tumors. Covering alpha and beta chains, TRAV- and TRBV-specific primers were used for the first-strand cDNA. A roughly 22-cycle PCR with a constant-region primer and V-primer adapter amplified TCRs. In TCRdb, the reads were re-called with MiXCR into one record per CDR3 protein. The top ten clones hold roughly 8% of a sample with some 11,000 distinct CDR3 sequences, roughly half of them seen once. Every receptor here comes from a human donor with advanced metastatic prostate, ovarian, gallbladder or colorectal cancer (not recorded which). This table probably holds off-target reads from a library built for another chain.

The chain recombines TRBV3-1 with TRBJ2-4; 7 bases agree with TRBD2. Germline CDR1 reads LGHDT; CDR2 reads YNNKEL (reference sequence). The V gene end was trimmed by 0 bases and the J gene end by 2 bases; junction bases not matched to a gene: 7. CDR3 length: 17 amino acids. In nucleotides, the CDR3 is TGTGCCAGCAGCCAAGAAGGGGCGGGAGACCCCAAAAACATTCAGTACTTC. Translating gives CASSQEGAGDPKNIQYF.

This sequence joins TRBV6-8 and TRBJ2-3; the match to TRBD2 covers 7 bases. Per the germline V gene, CDR1 is MNHGY and CDR2 is SAAAGT. V dropped 5 bases and J dropped 1; count of bases not matched to a gene: 9. This CDR3 is built from 16 residues. The CDR3 protein is CASSEAWEGGTDTQYF. CDR3 bases: TGTGCCAGCAGTGAGGCGTGGGAGGGAGGCACAGATACGCAGTATTTT.

Relative to its sample, this clonotype is medium-sized. The chain couples TRBV2 to TRBJ1-5; D remains ambiguous. Germline loops: CDR1 SNHLY, CDR2 FYNNEI. There are 14 residues in the CDR3. With 6 bases removed from V and 3 bases from J, the gap between germline ends came to 12 bases. CDR3 residues: CASSKTETNQPQHF. The CDR3 DNA is TGTGCCAGCAGCAAGACTGAAACCAATCAGCCCCAGCATTTT.

The chain couples TRBV12-3 or TRBV12-4 to TRBJ2-3, with a possible D match to TRBD2 (7 bases). V gave up 5 bases and J gave up 2 bases, with 20 bases separating them. The length of the CDR3 is 17 residues. This chain's CDR3 is CASSRGGGGRATDTQYF. The CDR3 DNA is TGTGCCAGCAGTAGGGGGGGTGGGGGCCGTGCCACAGATACGCAGTATTTT.

This clonotype has a handful of counts. The rearrangement links TRBV19 to TRBJ2-4; 7 nucleotides agree with TRBD2. Looked up from germline, CDR1 is LNHDA and CDR2 is SQIVND (reference sequence). The junction had 6 bases not matched to a gene; V was cut back by 6 bases and J by 7 bases. The CDR3 runs to 13 residues. CDR3 in amino acids: CASSHPGGNIQYF. CDR3 DNA: TGTGCCAGTAGCCACCCCGGGGGGAACATTCAGTACTTC. Drawing the rest from reference TRBV19 and TRBJ2-4, the complete variable domain is DGGITQSPKYLFRKEGQNVTLSCEQNLNHDAMYWYRQDPGQGLRLIYYSQIVNDFQKGDIAEGYSVSREKKESFPLTVTSAQKNPTAFYLCASSHPGGNIQYFGAGTRLSVL.

In this sample, this clonotype turned up a few times. The chain has TRBV12-3 or TRBV12-4 and TRBJ2-1, with 7 bases fitting TRBD2. With 6 bases clipped from V and 8 bases from J, the junction kept 13 bases outside the gene matches. The CDR3 is made up of 15 amino acids. Here the CDR3 DNA reads TGTGCCAGCAGGCCGCTGGCGGGAGCTATAGATGAGCAGTTCTTC. It yields the protein CASRPLAGAIDEQFF.

The CDR3 DNA reads TGTGCCAGCTCAGACGCCTGGGGACAGGGTCAAAATACGCAGTATTTT. Its protein product is CASSDAWGQGQNTQYF. V and J are TRBV18 and TRBJ2-3; 9 nucleotides line up with TRBD1. V shed 5 bases, J shed 7 bases, and the junction held 13 bases outside the gene matches. The CDR3 spans 16 residues. Germline V gives CDR1 KGHSH, CDR2 LQKENI.

The genes are TRBV20-1 and TRBJ2-1; tentatively, D is TRBD1 (5 bases). V shed 3 bases and J shed 3 bases, with 18 bases lying between them. Germline values: CDR1 DFQATT, CDR2 SNEGSKA (reference sequence). This CDR3 comprises 16 residues. The CDR3 bases are TGCAGTGCTAGTTCTGACAGCCTGGGGCTCTACAATGAGCAGTTCTTC. Protein product: CSASSDSLGLYNEQFF.

The rearrangement links TRBV12-3 or TRBV12-4 to TRBJ2-7; 8 bases are shared with TRBD1. Trimming removed 5 bases from V and 2 bases from J; junction bases left unmatched: 2. This CDR3 region has 13 residues. Here the CDR3 DNA reads TGTGCCAGCAGTCGACAGGGGCCCTACGAGCAGTACTTC. Protein product: CASSRQGPYEQYF.

This chain links TRBV10-3 with TRBJ2-3; 9 nucleotides agree with TRBD1. The CDR3 is 13 amino acids. V was pared by 6 bases and J by 5 bases, with 3 bases of the junction left unmatched. Germline V gene data show CDR1 as ENHRY and CDR2 as SYGVKD. The CDR3 DNA is TGTGCCATCAGCGACAGGGGGGGAGATACGCAGTATTTT. This sequence encodes CAISDRGGDTQYF.

The chain joins TRBV19 to TRBJ1-1; D is possibly TRBD1 (5 bases). The CDR3 has 13 amino acids. With 11 bases removed from V and 0 bases from J, the gap between germline ends came to 13 bases. Germline CDR1 and CDR2: LNHDA and SQIVND (reference sequence). CDR3 coding DNA: TGTGCCGCAAAGGGACCCTTGAACACTGAAGCTTTCTTT. Translating it yields CAAKGPLNTEAFF.

The rearrangement joins TRBV9 to TRBJ1-2; D gene unclear. Germline CDR1 reads SGDLS; CDR2 reads YYNGEE. This CDR3 is 15 amino acids long. Between the trimmed V and J ends, which lost 3 bases and 2 bases, there was a span of 14 bases. CDR3 nucleotides: TGTGCCAGCAGCGCCCGGGATAGTGGAAACTATGGCTACACCTTC. It is translated as CASSARDSGNYGYTF.

The V gene is TRBV2, the J gene TRBJ2-3, with D perhaps assigned TRBD1 or TRBD2 (5 bases each). Trimming took 7 bases from V and 0 from J, leaving 8 bases between them. There are 13 residues in the CDR3. CDR1 is SNHLY, CDR2 FYNNEI, per germline. The CDR3 sequence: CASNRDSTDTQYF. CDR3 bases: TGTGCCAGCAACCGGGACAGCACAGATACGCAGTATTTT.

The sample holds a few counts of this clonotype. The chain couples TRBV28 to TRBJ2-7; unclear D gene. The V gene lost 1 base and the J gene lost 9 bases, with 13 bases spanning the gap. The CDR3 loop spans 13 amino acids. Germline CDR1 reads MDHEN; CDR2 reads SYDVKM. The CDR3 loop reads CASSLSDVPGQYF. The CDR3 nucleotides are TGTGCCAGCAGTTTATCGGATGTACCCGGGCAGTACTTC. The full variable domain, rest sourced from reference TRBV28 and TRBJ2-7, is DVKVTQSSRYLVKRTGEKVFLECVQDMDHENMFWYRQDPGLGLRLIYFSYDVKMKEKGDIPEGYSVSREKKERFSLILESASTNQTSMYLCASSLSDVPGQYFGPGTRLTVT.

The chain combines TRBV18 with TRBJ2-7; no clear D gene. V shed 0 bases and J shed 5 bases, with 8 bases lying between them. CDR3 length: 13 amino acids. Germline values: CDR1 KGHSH, CDR2 LQKENI. CDR3: CASSPPVGNEQYF. CDR3 sequence (DNA): TGTGCCAGCTCACCACCGGTGGGAAACGAGCAGTACTTC.

The chain recombines TRBV20-1 with TRBJ1-1; no reliable D call. Germline V gives CDR1 DFQATT, CDR2 SNEGSKA (reference sequence). CDR3 length: 14 residues. The V end lost 0 bases, the J end lost 1 base, and 9 bases lay between the germline ends. The CDR3 protein is CSARDPGRNTEAFF. The CDR3 DNA reads TGCAGTGCTAGAGATCCGGGTAGGAACACTGAAGCTTTCTTT.

CDR3 in DNA: TGCAGCGTTGGGGAAAGGGGACAGGGGTTTCCCTACGAGCAGTACTTC. The encoded protein is CSVGERGQGFPYEQYF. This chain uses TRBV29-1 with TRBJ2-7; TRBD1 matches at 10 bases. The germline CDR1 and CDR2 sequences are SQVTM and ANQGSEA. V shed 4 bases and J 2 bases; nucleotides not matched to a gene: 11. This CDR3 region has 16 residues.

This CDR3 is CASLTLGTGELFF. CDR3 coding DNA: TGTGCCAGCCTTACACTGGGGACCGGGGAGCTGTTTTTT. The chain joins TRBV13 to TRBJ2-2; no reliable D call. The CDR3 is 13 amino acids. Germline V gene lookup returns CDR1 PRHDT and CDR2 FYEKMQ (reference sequence). Trimming left V 8 bases short and J 5 bases short, with 12 bases between.

This chain uses TRBV5-6 with TRBJ2-5; no reliable D call. There are 11 residues in the CDR3. CDR1 SGHDT and CDR2 YYEEEE come from the germline V gene. The ends were cut back, 4 bases at V and 5 bases at J, with 6 bases in the middle. In DNA form, the CDR3 reads TGTGCCAGCAGCCCCCCCGAGACCCAGTACTTC. Protein: CASSPPETQYF.

This clonotype was seen only a few times. The DNA for the CDR3 is TGTGCCAGCAGCTTGATGGGACTAGCGGACAATGAGCAGTTCTTC. This encodes CASSLMGLADNEQFF. The chain couples TRBV5-4 to TRBJ2-1; 11 bases agree with TRBD2. This CDR3 contains 15 residues. Germline V gives CDR1 SGHNT, CDR2 YYREEE (reference sequence). The V and J ends lost 1 base and 5 bases, in that order; junction bases with no gene match: 2.

This sequence joins TRBV4-3 and TRBJ2-3, with a weak D call TRBD2 (5 bases). V lost 2 bases, J lost 1 base, and 16 bases lay in between. Germline CDR1 LGHNA, CDR2 YSLEER. This CDR3 is 17 amino acids long. The CDR3 DNA sequence: TGCGCCAGCAGCCAAATACGGACTGGAGGTGGCACAGATACGCAGTATTTT. Its translation: CASSQIRTGGGTDTQYF.

This clonotype occurred a few times. The V call is TRBV28, the J call TRBJ2-7; weak D call: TRBD2 (6 bases). This CDR3 comprises 17 residues. Germline CDR1 MDHEN, CDR2 SYDVKM. Between the trimmed V and J ends, which lost 8 bases and 2 bases, there was a span of 25 bases. The CDR3 DNA follows: TGTGCCAGCCAAGGGGCAGGTGGAGGGGACGGGGCCTACGAGCAGTACTTC. The encoded protein is CASQGAGGGDGAYEQYF.

This clonotype turned up a few times. The chain employs TRBV2 and TRBJ1-5; unclear D gene. V gave up 8 bases and J gave up 4 bases, with 9 bases separating them. Germline V CDR1 and CDR2: SNHLY, FYNNEI. This CDR3 has 12 amino acids. This chain's CDR3 is CASGGGNQPQHF. CDR3 DNA: TGTGCCAGCGGTGGCGGTAATCAGCCCCAGCATTTT.

The chain links TRBV5-1 to TRBJ2-1; 9 nucleotides align to TRBD1. The CDR3 spans 14 residues. Germline CDR1 is SGHRS and CDR2 is YFSETQ. With 2 bases clipped from V and 7 bases from J, the junction kept 4 bases outside the gene matches. The DNA for the CDR3 is TGCGCCAGCAGCTTAACAGGGGGCCCAAATGAGCAGTTCTTC. Protein: CASSLTGGPNEQFF.

V usage is TRBV19 and J usage is TRBJ2-1; possibly TRBD1 or TRBD2 for D (8 bases each). The CDR3 runs to 15 residues. The V and J ends lost 11 bases and 9 bases respectively, with 26 bases between them. The germline V gene has CDR1 LNHDA and CDR2 SQIVND (reference sequence). CDR3 DNA sequence: TGTGCCGGACGGGAGGGACAGGAGAGTAGAGGTGAGCAGTTCTTC. This gives the protein CAGREGQESRGEQFF.

V usage is TRBV15 and J usage is TRBJ1-6, with TRBD1 as a possible D gene (5 bases). Germline V gene sequence: CDR1 LNHNV, CDR2 YYDKDF (reference sequence). This CDR3 is built from 12 residues. V was trimmed by 1 base and J by 12 bases, leaving 7 bases between them. CDR3 DNA: TGTGCCACCAGCAGAGTGGGGGGACCCCTCCACTTT. Protein: CATSRVGGPLHF.

This clonotype turned up a few times. This CDR3 reads CASSPSGRARTDTQYF. Here the CDR3 DNA reads TGTGCCAGCAGCCCGAGCGGGAGGGCCCGTACAGATACGCAGTATTTT. V usage is TRBV28 and J usage is TRBJ2-3; 10 nucleotides align to TRBD2. CDR1 is MDHEN and CDR2 is SYDVKM in the germline V gene. CDR3 length: 16 amino acids. The J segment lost 3 bases and the V segment lost 6 bases, leaving 9 bases of the junction unmatched.